This TCR beta chain was documented in a study of CD8+ T cells in alopecia areata. For the study at large: Twice a day, 5 to 10 mg of oral tofacitinib was administered to treated patients. Broader study findings: Mice showed TCR sharing more clearly than patients did, possibly owing to HLA. Lesional scalp exceeded normal scalp in clonality, especially in alopecia totalis/universalis.

Germline V lookup: CDR1 SGHDT, CDR2 YYEEEE. Trimming left V 0 bases short and J 3 bases short, with 15 bases between. The CDR3 is 16 residues long. A word on this clone: Antigen: not known.

Peripheral blood, together with lesional scalp punch biopsies, was collected from alopecia areata patients. Sequencing used cDNA as its template, made by extracting RNA and reverse transcribing it. Method: immunoSEQ multiplex PCR; TCRdb's copy keeps in-frame clones and lacks some. Of more than 200,000 clones listed, approximately 61% are singletons. The sequence was collected from a human donor with alopecia areata. The chain uses TRBV5-6 and TRBJ2-5; D is possibly TRBD1 (5 bases). The sequenced sample was CD4+ T cells sorted from blood, obtained at week 0. The CDR3 loop is CASSLVGVGYEETQYF. For the CDR3, the DNA is TGTGCCAGCAGCTTGGTAGGGGTAGGGTACGAAGAGACCCAGTACTTC.